These 15 T cell receptor beta chains came from one sample sequenced in a study of OX40 agonist ivuxolimab in advanced cancers. This table comes from immunoSEQ multiplex PCR, and its TCRdb copy is limited to in-frame clones, with some not included. This table holds around 56,000 clones, about 85% found once. The sample in question was CD4+ or CD8+ T cells sorted from blood, obtained in a trial of the OX40 agonist ivuxolimab. The receptors shown here come from an adult with an advanced solid tumor such as melanoma, head and neck, liver or kidney cancer.

The chain uses TRBV28 and TRBJ1-2; perhaps TRBD1 as D (5 bases). The length of the CDR3 is 16 residues. Germline V CDR1 and CDR2: MDHEN, SYDVKM. V was cut by 4 bases and J by 4 bases, with 19 bases left in between. The CDR3 spells CASSSRGDQGIYGYTF. In DNA form, the CDR3 reads TGTGCCAGCAGTTCGCGAGGAGATCAGGGAATCTATGGCTACACCTTC.

The rearrangement links TRBV6-5 to TRBJ2-6; D perhaps matches TRBD1 (5 bases). V was shortened by 6 bases and J by 1 base, with 10 bases between the two germline ends. CDR3 size: 15 residues. Germline assignment: CDR1 MNHEY and CDR2 SVGAGI. The CDR3 DNA reads as TGTGCCAGCAGAGACAGAAAATCTGGGGCCAACGTCCTGACTTTC. Translated, it gives CASRDRKSGANVLTF.

The genes are TRBV7-3 and TRBJ1-2, with 9 bases that match TRBD1. J gave up 3 bases and V 3 bases, and 5 bases lay outside the gene matches. The CDR3 totals 15 residues. The germline V gene has CDR1 SGHTA and CDR2 FQGTGA. CDR3 DNA sequence: TGTGCCAGCAGCTTGACAGGGGGGGTCGACTATGGCTACACCTTC. Translation gives CASSLTGGVDYGYTF. Using reference TRBV7-3 and TRBJ1-2 for the parts outside the CDR3, the full variable domain is GAGVSQTPSNKVTEKGKYVELRCDPISGHTALYWYRQSLGQGPEFLIYFQGTGAADDSGLPNDRFFAVRPEGSVSTLKIQRTERGDSAVYLCASSLTGGVDYGYTFGSGTRLTVV.

The DNA for the CDR3 is TGTGCCAGCAGCCAAGCTGCGGATACGCAGTATTTT. Amino acids: CASSQAADTQYF. The chain couples TRBV11-3 to TRBJ2-3, with D uncertain. The CDR3 is 12 residues long. V was trimmed by 5 bases and J by 6 bases, leaving 9 bases between them. Germline V gene sequence: CDR1 SGHNT, CDR2 YENEEA.

The rearrangement uses TRBV7-9 and TRBJ2-7; TRBD1 matches 10 bases. The V segment lost 5 bases and the J segment 7 bases; nucleotides outside the gene matches: 11. CDR3 size: 15 residues. Per germline, CDR1 SEHNR and CDR2 FQNEAQ (reference sequence). As DNA, the CDR3 is TGTGCCAGCAGCCATGCGGACAGGGGGACTTGGGAGCAGTACTTC. Protein sequence: CASSHADRGTWEQYF.

The chain combines TRBV7-9 with TRBJ1-1; possibly TRBD1 for D (5 bases). CDR1 is SEHNR and CDR2 is FQNEAQ in the germline V gene (reference sequence). V shed 5 bases and J shed 2 bases, with 21 bases lying between them. CDR3 length: 17 residues. The CDR3 reads CASSANPRGPSNTEAFF. The CDR3 region has the DNA TGTGCCAGCAGCGCCAACCCGAGGGGCCCTAGTAACACTGAAGCTTTCTTT.

This chain joins TRBV10-3 and TRBJ2-3; 15 nucleotides align to TRBD2. V shed 7 bases and J 4 bases; nucleotides not matched to a gene: 9. This CDR3 comprises 17 residues. CDR1 ENHRY and CDR2 SYGVKD come from the germline V gene. The CDR3 protein is CAITPGLAGGISDTQYF. In DNA form, the CDR3 reads TGTGCCATCACTCCGGGACTAGCGGGAGGCATCTCAGATACGCAGTATTTT.

This clone was recorded only once. J is TRBJ1-2 and V is TRBV6-5; 7 nucleotides align to TRBD1. Germline-derived CDR1 and CDR2 are MNHEY and SVGAGI. The CDR3 covers 15 residues. Germline trimming cut 3 bases from V and 4 bases from J; bases unmatched to any gene: 8. The CDR3 spells CASSYGTVQSYGYTF. The CDR3 DNA sequence: TGTGCCAGCAGTTATGGGACAGTCCAGAGCTATGGCTACACCTTC.

The V gene is TRBV7-8, the J gene TRBJ1-5; D call uncertain. The CDR3 spans 17 residues. V lost 5 bases to trimming and J lost 0 bases, with 17 bases between them. The germline V gene encodes CDR1 SGHVS and CDR2 FQNEAQ. CDR3 in DNA: TGTGCCAGCAGCCTGGTCGGGTCCACTGATAGCAATCAGCCCCAGCATTTT. Translation: CASSLVGSTDSNQPQHF.

The chain employs TRBV6-5 and TRBJ2-7, with 8 bases that match TRBD1. The CDR3 runs to 11 residues. Germline lookup yields CDR1 MNHEY and CDR2 SVGAGI. Losses at the gene ends were 5 bases for V and 12 bases for J; bases not matched to a gene: 6. This chain's CDR3 is CASSNRDRTYF. DNA for the CDR3: TGTGCCAGCAGTAACCGGGACAGGACGTACTTC.

This chain joins TRBV5-6 and TRBJ2-7, with TRBD2 matching over 9 bases. The J segment lost 2 bases and the V segment lost 1 base, leaving 4 bases of the junction unmatched. CDR3 size: 15 residues. From germline, CDR1 is SGHDT and CDR2 YYEEEE. The CDR3 here is CASSLSPSGTYEQYF. CDR3 in DNA: TGTGCCAGCAGCTTGTCCCCTAGCGGGACCTACGAGCAGTACTTC.

V is TRBV5-6 and J is TRBJ1-1; D perhaps matches TRBD1 (5 bases). Germline CDR1 is SGHDT and CDR2 is YYEEEE. This CDR3 is built from 15 residues. Trimming removed 2 bases at V and 3 bases at J, with 14 bases between. CDR3: CASSFGDRAYTEAFF. CDR3 in DNA: TGTGCCAGCAGCTTTGGAGACAGAGCTTACACTGAAGCTTTCTTT. The variable domain in full, completed from reference TRBV5-6 and TRBJ1-1, reads DAGVTQSPTHLIKTRGQQVTLRCSPKSGHDTVSWYQQALGQGPQFIFQYYEEEERQRGNFPDRFSGHQFPNYSSELNVNALLLGDSALYLCASSFGDRAYTEAFFGQGTRLTVV.

This chain connects TRBV5-1 to TRBJ2-7; 13 bases are a match to TRBD2. The CDR3 length is 15 residues. Germline trimming cut 3 bases from V and 5 bases from J; bases unmatched to any gene: 5. CDR1 is SGHRS and CDR2 is YFSETQ in the germline V gene. In DNA, the CDR3 is TGCGCCAGCAGCTGGACTAGCGGGAGTCGGGACGAGCAGTACTTC. It is translated as CASSWTSGSRDEQYF.

The rearrangement uses TRBV4-1 and TRBJ2-7; the match to TRBD2 covers 7 bases. This CDR3 contains 14 residues. The germline V gene has CDR1 MGHRA and CDR2 YSYEKL. The V gene end was trimmed by 6 bases and the J gene end by 5 bases; junction bases not matched to a gene: 10. DNA of the CDR3: TGCGCCAGCAGTTTACTAGCGATCGAAAACGAGCAGTACTTC. Encoded protein: CASSLLAIENEQYF.

V and J are TRBV11-2 and TRBJ2-2; D tentatively reads TRBD1 or TRBD2 (5 bases each). Germline CDR1 reads SGHAT; CDR2 reads FQNNGV. This CDR3 is built from 15 residues. V lost 8 bases and J 1 base, leaving 14 bases between the germline ends. Here the CDR3 reads CASGIRAGNTGELFF. CDR3 bases: TGTGCCAGCGGCATCAGGGCGGGGAACACCGGGGAGCTGTTTTTT.